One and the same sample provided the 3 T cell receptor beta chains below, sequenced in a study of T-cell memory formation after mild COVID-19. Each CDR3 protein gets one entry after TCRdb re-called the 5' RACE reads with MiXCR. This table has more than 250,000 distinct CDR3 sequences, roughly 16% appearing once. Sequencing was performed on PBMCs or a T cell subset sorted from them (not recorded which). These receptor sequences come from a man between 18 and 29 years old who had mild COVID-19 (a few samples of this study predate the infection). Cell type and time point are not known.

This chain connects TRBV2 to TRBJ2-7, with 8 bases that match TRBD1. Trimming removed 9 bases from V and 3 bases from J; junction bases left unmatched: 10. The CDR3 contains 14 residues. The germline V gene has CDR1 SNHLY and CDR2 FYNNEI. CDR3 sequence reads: CASTPDRVNYEQYV. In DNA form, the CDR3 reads TGTGCCAGTACCCCGGACAGGGTAAACTACGAGCAGTACGTC.

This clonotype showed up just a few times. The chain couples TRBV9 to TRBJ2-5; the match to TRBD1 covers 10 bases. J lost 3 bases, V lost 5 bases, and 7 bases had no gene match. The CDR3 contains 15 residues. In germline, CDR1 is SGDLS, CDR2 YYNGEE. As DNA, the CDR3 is TGTGCCAGCAGTGTGGACGGGACAGGGGAAGAGACCCAGTACTTC. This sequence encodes CASSVDGTGEETQYF.

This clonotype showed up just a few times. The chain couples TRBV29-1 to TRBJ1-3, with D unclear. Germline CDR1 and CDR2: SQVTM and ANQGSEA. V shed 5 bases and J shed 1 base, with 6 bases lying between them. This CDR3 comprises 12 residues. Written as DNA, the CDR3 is TGCAGCGTTCCTGGTTCTGGAAACACCATATATTTT. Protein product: CSVPGSGNTIYF.